These T cell receptor beta chains were read from a single sample in a study of cytotoxic CD8 clonotypes in ibrutinib-treated CLL. Profiling relied on immunoSEQ multiplex PCR, and the TCRdb table lists in-frame clones only, not all of them. The sample lists tens of thousands of clones; nearly 70% were seen once. This specimen was PBMCs, taken after 12 months of ibrutinib treatment. Receptors originate from a human donor with chronic lymphocytic leukemia. CDR3s include the opening cysteine and the closing phenylalanine or tryptophan. The order of the fields is clone size, J gene, V gene, D gene, CDR3 DNA, CDR3 protein. The D gene is left open where the match is weak. Rows give clone size only sometimes, using once, few, many, or a class for an expanded clone.

clone size: NA; J gene: TRBJ1-2; V gene: TRBV2; D gene: TRBD1; CDR3 DNA: TGTGCCAGCAGTGAGCTCGGACAGGGGGGTGATGGCTACACCTTC; CDR3 protein: CASSELGQGGDGYTF
clone size: NA; J gene: TRBJ2-3; V gene: TRBV30; D gene: TRBD2; CDR3 DNA: TGTGCCTGGGCTATAGCGGGAGGATGGATAGATACGCAGTATTTT; CDR3 protein: CAWAIAGGWIDTQYF
clone size: NA; J gene: TRBJ2-1; V gene: TRBV6-4; D gene: NA; CDR3 DNA: TGTGCCAGCAGTGAGGGACTTTTTAATGAGCAGTTCTTC; CDR3 protein: CASSEGLFNEQFF
clone size: NA; J gene: TRBJ2-5; V gene: TRBV19; D gene: NA; CDR3 DNA: TGTGCCAGTAGTCCAGGGCGGTTCCAAGAGACCCAGTACTTC; CDR3 protein: CASSPGRFQETQYF
clone size: NA; J gene: TRBJ2-1; V gene: TRBV5-1; D gene: TRBD1; CDR3 DNA: TGCGCCAGCAGCTCGGACAGGGGGCTCGACGGTGAGCAGTTCTTC; CDR3 protein: CASSSDRGLDGEQFF
clone size: NA; J gene: TRBJ2-5; V gene: TRBV15; D gene: NA; CDR3 DNA: TGTGCCACCAGCAGAGACGCGTACCAAGAGACCCAGTACTTC; CDR3 protein: CATSRDAYQETQYF
clone size: NA; J gene: TRBJ2-3; V gene: TRBV6-6; D gene: NA; CDR3 DNA: TGTGCCAGCAGTTTTATCGGGGATACGCAGTATTTT; CDR3 protein: CASSFIGDTQYF
clone size: NA; J gene: TRBJ2-7; V gene: TRBV6-5; D gene: NA; CDR3 DNA: TGTGCCAGCAGTTACTCTGGAAGGGGAATAGCGCGGGAGCAGTACTTC; CDR3 protein: CASSYSGRGIAREQYF
clone size: NA; J gene: TRBJ2-1; V gene: TRBV28; D gene: TRBD1; CDR3 DNA: TGTGCCAGCAGGCCGGGACAGGACTACAATGAGCAGTTCTTC; CDR3 protein: CASRPGQDYNEQFF
clone size: NA; J gene: TRBJ2-7; V gene: TRBV30; D gene: TRBD1; CDR3 DNA: TGTGCCTGCTTTACCGGGACAGGGGACTTCGAGCAGTACTTC; CDR3 protein: CACFTGTGDFEQYF
clone size: NA; J gene: TRBJ2-2; V gene: TRBV9; D gene: TRBD2; CDR3 DNA: TGTGCCAGCAGCGTAGGGGGACTAGCGGGTTACACCGGGGAGCTGTTTTTT; CDR3 protein: CASSVGGLAGYTGELFF
clone size: NA; J gene: TRBJ2-7; V gene: TRBV6-1; D gene: TRBD1; CDR3 DNA: TGTGCCAGCAGTGATGCGGCAGGGGGCTACTACGAGCAGTACTTC; CDR3 protein: CASSDAAGGYYEQYF
clone size: NA; J gene: TRBJ1-5; V gene: TRBV19; D gene: NA; CDR3 DNA: TGTGCCAGTAGCCCCCGAAGGGCTACCGATAGCAATCAGCCCCAGCATTTT; CDR3 protein: CASSPRRATDSNQPQHF
clone size: NA; J gene: TRBJ2-7; V gene: TRBV18; D gene: NA; CDR3 DNA: TGTGCCAGCTCACCACCCGGGCCATCCTACGAGCAGTACTTC; CDR3 protein: CASSPPGPSYEQYF
clone size: NA; J gene: TRBJ1-1; V gene: TRBV25-1; D gene: NA; CDR3 DNA: TGTGCCAGCAGTGATTTGACAGCGAACACTGAAGCTTTCTTT; CDR3 protein: CASSDLTANTEAFF
clone size: NA; J gene: TRBJ1-1; V gene: TRBV29-1; D gene: NA; CDR3 DNA: TGCGGGGTAGGTCTGAACACTGAAGCTTTCTTT; CDR3 protein: CGVGLNTEAFF
clone size: NA; J gene: TRBJ2-7; V gene: TRBV7-2; D gene: NA; CDR3 DNA: TGTGCCAGCAGCCCCGCCGACAGGACCTACGAGCAGTACTTC; CDR3 protein: CASSPADRTYEQYF
clone size: NA; J gene: TRBJ1-2; V gene: TRBV2; D gene: NA; CDR3 DNA: TGTGCCAGCAGTGCGCTAGCTCGGGGGAAGGACTATGGCTACACCTTC; CDR3 protein: CASSALARGKDYGYTF
clone size: NA; J gene: TRBJ2-5; V gene: TRBV5-4; D gene: NA; CDR3 DNA: TGTGCCAGCAGCCCCCAGGTCTCCTCGGGGGAGACCCAGTACTTC; CDR3 protein: CASSPQVSSGETQYF
clone size: NA; J gene: TRBJ2-3; V gene: TRBV19; D gene: NA; CDR3 DNA: TGTGCCAGTAGTATAGGAAGATTGGCAGATACGCAGTATTTT; CDR3 protein: CASSIGRLADTQYF
clone size: few; J gene: TRBJ2-7; V gene: TRBV6-6; D gene: TRBD1; CDR3 DNA: TGTGCCAGCAGTCGGGACAGAAGCTACGAGCAGTACTTC; CDR3 protein: CASSRDRSYEQYF
clone size: NA; J gene: TRBJ1-4; V gene: TRBV7-9; D gene: NA; CDR3 DNA: TGTGCCAGCAGCCAAAGGGTTGGCCAAGGTGGTGAAAAACTGTTTTTT; CDR3 protein: CASSQRVGQGGEKLFF
clone size: NA; J gene: TRBJ1-3; V gene: TRBV2; D gene: NA; CDR3 DNA: TGTGCCAGCAGTGAACTCCGGGGACCGCTAAACACCATATATTTT; CDR3 protein: CASSELRGPLNTIYF
clone size: NA; J gene: TRBJ2-1; V gene: TRBV7-8; D gene: NA; CDR3 DNA: TGTGCCAGCAGCTTAGATGGTCTAGATCCTATTTCCTACAATGAGCAGTTCTTC; CDR3 protein: CASSLDGLDPISYNEQFF
clone size: NA; J gene: TRBJ2-7; V gene: TRBV18; D gene: NA; CDR3 DNA: TGTGCCAGCTCACCACCGGACAACCACTACGAGCAGTACTTC; CDR3 protein: CASSPPDNHYEQYF
clone size: NA; J gene: TRBJ1-2; V gene: TRBV28; D gene: TRBD1; CDR3 DNA: TGTGCCAGCAGTCCAACCACAGGGGGCATCTATGGCTACACCTTC; CDR3 protein: CASSPTTGGIYGYTF
clone size: once; J gene: TRBJ1-5; V gene: TRBV25-1; D gene: NA; CDR3 DNA: TGTGCCAGCAGCGAGGGCGGTTCCGGCGGGAAGCCCCAGCATTTT; CDR3 protein: CASSEGGSGGKPQHF
clone size: NA; J gene: TRBJ1-2; V gene: TRBV19; D gene: NA; CDR3 DNA: TGTGCCACCCTAGATGGAGGGGGTAACTATGGCTACACCTTC; CDR3 protein: CATLDGGGNYGYTF
clone size: NA; J gene: TRBJ2-7; V gene: TRBV5-6; D gene: TRBD1; CDR3 DNA: TGTGCCAGTCTCAGGACAGGTTCCTACGAGCAGTACTTC; CDR3 protein: CASLRTGSYEQYF
clone size: NA; J gene: TRBJ2-2; V gene: TRBV4-3; D gene: NA; CDR3 DNA: TGCGCCAGCAGCCAAGGACTAGACACCGGGGAGCTGTTTTTT; CDR3 protein: CASSQGLDTGELFF
clone size: NA; J gene: TRBJ2-3; V gene: TRBV9; D gene: NA; CDR3 DNA: TGTGCCAGCAGCGTAGATGGGTCCGGGAGTCCCCAAGATACGCAGTATTTT; CDR3 protein: CASSVDGSGSPQDTQYF
clone size: NA; J gene: TRBJ1-2; V gene: TRBV6-1; D gene: NA; CDR3 DNA: TGTGCCAGCATCCTACGGGCTCAGGACTATGGCTACACCTTC; CDR3 protein: CASILRAQDYGYTF
clone size: NA; J gene: TRBJ2-3; V gene: TRBV6-4; D gene: TRBD2; CDR3 DNA: TGTGCCAGCAGTGTACTAGCGGGAGCAGATACGCAGTATTTT; CDR3 protein: CASSVLAGADTQYF
clone size: NA; J gene: TRBJ2-1; V gene: TRBV5-4; D gene: TRBD2; CDR3 DNA: TGTGCCAGCAGCACTAGCGCCGACAATGAGCAGTTCTTC; CDR3 protein: CASSTSADNEQFF
clone size: NA; J gene: TRBJ2-7; V gene: TRBV28; D gene: NA; CDR3 DNA: TGTGCCAGCAGCCGAGGACCGGGGGAGCAGTACTTC; CDR3 protein: CASSRGPGEQYF
clone size: NA; J gene: TRBJ2-1; V gene: TRBV16; D gene: NA; CDR3 DNA: TGTGCCAGCAGCGAACAGGGAGCCTACAATGAGCAGTTCTTC; CDR3 protein: CASSEQGAYNEQFF
clone size: NA; J gene: TRBJ1-4; V gene: TRBV7-9; D gene: TRBD1; CDR3 DNA: TGTGCCAGCAGCCCCCTCGACAGGGTAGATGAAAAACTGTTTTTT; CDR3 protein: CASSPLDRVDEKLFF
clone size: NA; J gene: TRBJ1-2; V gene: TRBV7-8; D gene: TRBD1; CDR3 DNA: TGTGCCAGCAGCTTGATTCAGGGACAGGGGACCGGCTACACCTTC; CDR3 protein: CASSLIQGQGTGYTF
clone size: NA; J gene: TRBJ1-5; V gene: TRBV10-1; D gene: NA; CDR3 DNA: TGCGCCAGCGGCCCCGAGAGACTTTGGAGCAATCAGCCCCAGCATTTT; CDR3 protein: CASGPERLWSNQPQHF
clone size: NA; J gene: TRBJ2-3; V gene: TRBV25-1; D gene: TRBD2; CDR3 DNA: TGTGCCAGCAGTGGTCGACGGGGACTACCGACAGATACGCAGTATTTT; CDR3 protein: CASSGRRGLPTDTQYF
clone size: NA; J gene: TRBJ1-1; V gene: TRBV6-6; D gene: NA; CDR3 DNA: TGTGCCAGCAGACGGACTGCGAACACTGAAGCTTTCTTT; CDR3 protein: CASRRTANTEAFF
clone size: few; J gene: TRBJ1-4; V gene: TRBV15; D gene: NA; CDR3 DNA: TGTGCCACCAGCGCACCTCGAGTGGTGGGACGGATGTTTTTT; CDR3 protein: CATSAPRVVGRMFF
clone size: NA; J gene: TRBJ2-3; V gene: TRBV7-9; D gene: TRBD2; CDR3 DNA: TGTGCCAGCAGCTTATGGGGCGGGAGGGTCACAGATACGCAGTATTTT; CDR3 protein: CASSLWGGRVTDTQYF
clone size: few; J gene: TRBJ2-1; V gene: TRBV4-2; D gene: NA; CDR3 DNA: TGTGCCAGCAGCCAAGATCGGCTAGACTACAATGAGCAGTTCTTC; CDR3 protein: CASSQDRLDYNEQFF
clone size: NA; J gene: TRBJ2-7; V gene: TRBV6-1; D gene: TRBD1; CDR3 DNA: TGTGCCAGCAGTGAAACCTTTTGGGACAGGGATCCGCGGGAGCAGTACTTC; CDR3 protein: CASSETFWDRDPREQYF
clone size: NA; J gene: TRBJ2-7; V gene: TRBV5-1; D gene: TRBD2; CDR3 DNA: TGCGCCAGCAGCTCCCCCACCATAGCGGGATCCTACGAGCAGTACTTC; CDR3 protein: CASSSPTIAGSYEQYF
clone size: NA; J gene: TRBJ2-3; V gene: TRBV11-3; D gene: NA; CDR3 DNA: TGTGCCAGCAGCATTAGCGGTAGCACAGATACGCAGTATTTT; CDR3 protein: CASSISGSTDTQYF
clone size: NA; J gene: TRBJ1-1; V gene: TRBV19; D gene: NA; CDR3 DNA: TGTGCCAGTAGTCCTACTGGCTCACGGGAGAATACTGAAGCTTTCTTT; CDR3 protein: CASSPTGSRENTEAFF
clone size: NA; J gene: TRBJ1-5; V gene: TRBV19; D gene: NA; CDR3 DNA: TGTGCCAGTAGTATAGTTCAGGGCGGAGGGCCCCAGCATTTT; CDR3 protein: CASSIVQGGGPQHF
clone size: NA; J gene: TRBJ2-1; V gene: TRBV4-1; D gene: TRBD1; CDR3 DNA: TGCGCCAGCAGCCCTATCCTGGACAGGGGGCCTGAGCAGTTCTTC; CDR3 protein: CASSPILDRGPEQFF
clone size: NA; J gene: TRBJ2-1; V gene: TRBV7-9; D gene: TRBD1; CDR3 DNA: TGTGCCAGCAGCTTCGGGACAGGGAGGGACAATGAGCAGTTCTTC; CDR3 protein: CASSFGTGRDNEQFF